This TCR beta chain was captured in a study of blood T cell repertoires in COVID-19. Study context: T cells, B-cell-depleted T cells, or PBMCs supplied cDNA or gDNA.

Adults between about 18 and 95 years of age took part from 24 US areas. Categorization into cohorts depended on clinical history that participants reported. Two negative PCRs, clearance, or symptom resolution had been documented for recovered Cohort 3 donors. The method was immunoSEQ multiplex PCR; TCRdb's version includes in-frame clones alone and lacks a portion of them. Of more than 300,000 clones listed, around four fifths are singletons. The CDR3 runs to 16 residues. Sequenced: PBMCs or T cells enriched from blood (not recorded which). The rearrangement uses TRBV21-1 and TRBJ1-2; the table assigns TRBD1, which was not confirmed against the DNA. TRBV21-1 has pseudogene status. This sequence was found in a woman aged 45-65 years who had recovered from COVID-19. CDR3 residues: CASSNYPGQGERGYTF. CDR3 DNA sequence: TGTGCCAGCAGCAATTATCCGGGACAGGGGGAACGTGGCTACACCTTC.